Listed here are 12 T cell receptor beta chains from one sample, sequenced in a study of T cell responses to AZD1222 COVID-19 vaccine (dated by TCRdb to about 2021). The intended sense of this specimen's time point label: about 28 days (+/-7) after the second vaccine dose. Receptors were amplified or captured by the immunoSEQ multiplex PCR assay. TCRdb took this table from immuneACCESS and kept in-frame rearrangements with V and J called. Such tables lack part of the clones; where checked against another copy, unresolved V genes explain under half of the gap, and the rest is unexplained. The sample contains more than 120,000 clones, approximately 86% of them found a single time. Clones ranked in the top ten supply about 4.9% of the sample. Material: peripheral blood, obtained 28 days after the second AZD1222 dose. The receptor set was obtained from an adult who received the AZD1222 COVID-19 vaccine.

This clone showed up just once. J is TRBJ2-5 and V is TRBV19, with D unclear. CDR1 and CDR2 (germline): LNHDA, SQIVND (reference sequence). V was cut by 6 bases and J by 2 bases, with 25 bases left in between. The CDR3 extends over 18 amino acids. CDR3 protein: CASSKRQPHPYLQETQYF. The CDR3 DNA sequence: TGTGCCAGTAGCAAGAGGCAGCCGCATCCTTACCTACAAGAGACCCAGTACTTC.

This chain links TRBV7-9 with TRBJ2-3, with TRBD2 identical over 7 bases. Trimming removed 8 bases from V and 4 bases from J; junction bases left unmatched: 15. This CDR3 is 16 amino acids long. Per germline, CDR1 SEHNR and CDR2 FQNEAQ (reference sequence). Here the CDR3 reads CASLGREGQHSDTQYF. The CDR3 DNA follows: TGTGCCAGCTTAGGGAGGGAGGGCCAACACTCAGATACGCAGTATTTT.

The chain couples TRBV2 to TRBJ2-3; D possibly uses TRBD1 or TRBD2 (5 bases each). Germline CDR1 and CDR2: SNHLY and FYNNEI. The CDR3 sequence is 18 residues long. V was pared by 5 bases and J by 2 bases, with 23 bases between. The CDR3 protein is CASSRQGVSLGFTDTQYF. The DNA for the CDR3 is TGTGCCAGCAGTCGGCAGGGAGTTTCCCTCGGTTTCACAGATACGCAGTATTTT.

The rearrangement uses TRBV19 and TRBJ2-3; no clear D. CDR3 size: 13 residues. Germline assignment: CDR1 LNHDA and CDR2 SQIVND (reference sequence). The germline V and J ends were trimmed by 8 bases and 4 bases, with 13 bases remaining between them. This chain's CDR3 is CASPLGGSDTQYF. DNA for the CDR3: TGTGCCAGTCCGCTGGGTGGGTCAGATACGCAGTATTTT.

This chain uses TRBV28 with TRBJ1-4, with D perhaps matching TRBD1 (6 bases). This CDR3 contains 16 residues. CDR1 MDHEN and CDR2 SYDVKM come from the germline V gene. The V end lost 3 bases, the J end lost 5 bases, and 16 bases lay between the germline ends. CDR3 sequence reads: CASSFLSYGQNEKLFF. The CDR3 nucleotides read TGTGCCAGCAGTTTTCTAAGTTACGGACAGAATGAAAAACTGTTTTTT.

This chain uses TRBV11-2 with TRBJ2-3; 14 positions match TRBD2. Germline loops: CDR1 SGHAT, CDR2 FQNNGV. Trimming at V came to 0 bases and at J to 6 bases, leaving 11 bases not matched to a gene. This CDR3 contains 19 residues. The CDR3 protein is CASSLDLGLAGAGTDTQYF. CDR3 DNA: TGTGCCAGCAGCTTAGATCTGGGACTAGCGGGAGCGGGTACGGATACGCAGTATTTT.

This chain connects TRBV3-1 (or the pseudogene TRBV3-2) to TRBJ1-1; D is ambiguous. The CDR3 sequence is 14 residues long. Germline V gives CDR1 LGHDT, CDR2 YNNKEL (reference sequence). Trimming took off 4 bases at V and 4 bases at J, with 13 bases between the two ends. The CDR3 reads CASSPDMESTEAFF. As DNA, the CDR3 is TGTGCCAGCAGCCCCGACATGGAAAGCACTGAAGCTTTCTTT.

The chain combines TRBV28 with TRBJ1-4; tentatively, D is TRBD1 (5 bases). Trimming pared 6 bases from V and 8 bases from J, leaving 19 bases between. The length of the CDR3 is 15 residues. Germline V gene lookup returns CDR1 MDHEN and CDR2 SYDVKM. CDR3 nucleotide sequence: TGTGCCAGCAGCCTCTCGGGGGGGACTAGGGAAAAACTGTTTTTT. It is translated as CASSLSGGTREKLFF.

The chain recombines TRBV4-1 with TRBJ2-7, with TRBD2 identical over 9 bases. The CDR3 length is 15 residues. The germline V gene has CDR1 MGHRA and CDR2 YSYEKL. Losses at the gene ends were 6 bases for V and 2 bases for J; bases not matched to a gene: 8. The CDR3 region has the DNA TGCGCCAGCAGTCCTCTAGCGGGGACTACCTACGAGCAGTACTTC. This codes for CASSPLAGTTYEQYF.

This chain links TRBV2 with TRBJ1-1, with D perhaps TRBD1 (6 bases). The germline V and J ends were trimmed by 11 bases and 2 bases, with 18 bases remaining between them. The germline V gene has CDR1 SNHLY and CDR2 FYNNEI. The CDR3 is 14 amino acids. CDR3 region: CAARGRGSNTEAFF. The DNA for the CDR3 is TGTGCCGCCCGAGGCAGGGGATCAAACACTGAAGCTTTCTTT.

The V and J genes are TRBV19 and TRBJ2-7, with D unresolved. The germline gives CDR1 LNHDA, CDR2 SQIVND (reference sequence). The ends were cut back, 2 bases at V and 3 bases at J, with 8 bases in the middle. The CDR3 spans 13 residues. The CDR3 nucleotides are TGTGCCAGTAGTATACGACATCGCTACGAGCAGTACTTC. Translated, it gives CASSIRHRYEQYF.

The J gene is TRBJ2-7, the V gene TRBV6-5; 12 bases are a match to TRBD2. Per the germline V gene, CDR1 is MNHEY and CDR2 is SVGAGI. V shed 7 bases, J shed 4 bases, and the junction held 8 bases outside the gene matches. This CDR3 has 15 amino acids. CDR3 sequence: CASNFLLAGGYEQYF. CDR3 coding DNA: TGTGCCAGCAACTTCCTCCTAGCGGGGGGGTACGAGCAGTACTTC.